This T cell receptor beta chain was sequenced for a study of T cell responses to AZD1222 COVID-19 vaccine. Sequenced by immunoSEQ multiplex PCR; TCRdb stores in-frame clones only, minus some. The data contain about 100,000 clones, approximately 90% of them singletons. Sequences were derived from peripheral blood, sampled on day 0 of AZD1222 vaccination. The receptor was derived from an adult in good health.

Written as DNA, the CDR3 is TGTGCCAGCAGCAAAGAAGTCCAAGTTGATCCCTACGAGCAGTACTTC. This sequence encodes CASSKEVQVDPYEQYF. The rearrangement uses TRBV21-1 and TRBJ2-7. TRBV21-1 is described as a pseudogene. The CDR3 runs 16 residues.